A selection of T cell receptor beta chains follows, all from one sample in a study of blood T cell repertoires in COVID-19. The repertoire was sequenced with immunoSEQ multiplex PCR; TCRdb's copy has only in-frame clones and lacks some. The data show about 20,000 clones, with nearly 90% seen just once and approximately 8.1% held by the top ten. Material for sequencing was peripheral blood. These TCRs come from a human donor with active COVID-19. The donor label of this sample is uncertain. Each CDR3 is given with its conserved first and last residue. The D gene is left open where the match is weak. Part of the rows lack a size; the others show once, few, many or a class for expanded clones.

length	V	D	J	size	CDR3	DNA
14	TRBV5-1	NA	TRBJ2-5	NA	CASSPAGAGETQYF	TGCGCCAGCAGCCCAGCCGGGGCGGGGGAGACCCAGTACTTC
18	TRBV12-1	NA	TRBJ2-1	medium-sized	CASSFSSGRASSYNEQFF	TGTGCCAGCAGCTTTTCTAGCGGGAGGGCCAGCTCCTACAATGAGCAGTTCTTC
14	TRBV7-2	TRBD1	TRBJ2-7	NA	CASSLDRGRYEQYF	TGTGCCAGCAGCCTGGACAGGGGGAGGTACGAGCAGTACTTC
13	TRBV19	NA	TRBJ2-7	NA	CASSYRVSYEQYF	TGTGCCAGTAGTTACAGGGTCTCCTACGAGCAGTACTTC
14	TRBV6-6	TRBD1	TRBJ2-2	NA	CASSLTGVGGELFF	TGTGCCAGCAGCCTCACAGGGGTGGGCGGGGAGCTGTTTTTT
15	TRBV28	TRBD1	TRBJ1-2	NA	CASRSTGGGPNGYTF	TGTGCCAGCAGATCGACAGGGGGCGGTCCTAATGGCTACACCTTC
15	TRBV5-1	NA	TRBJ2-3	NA	CASSARLGLGDTQYF	TGCGCCAGCAGCGCTCGACTAGGGTTGGGAGATACGCAGTATTTT
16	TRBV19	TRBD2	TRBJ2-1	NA	CASSMSTPGGFPEQFF	TGTGCCAGTAGTATGTCCACGCCGGGGGGTTTTCCTGAGCAGTTCTTC
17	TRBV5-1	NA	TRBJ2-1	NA	CASSLAQGPLGNNEQFF	TGCGCCAGCAGCTTGGCCCAGGGTCCACTGGGGAACAATGAGCAGTTCTTC
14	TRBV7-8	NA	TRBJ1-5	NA	CASSLFSGNQPQHF	TGTGCCAGCAGCTTATTTTCAGGTAATCAGCCCCAGCATTTT
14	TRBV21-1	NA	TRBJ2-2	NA	CASTPSGSTGELFF	TGTGCCAGCACTCCTAGCGGGAGCACCGGGGAGCTGTTTTTT
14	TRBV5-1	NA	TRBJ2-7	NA	CASSFDFEHYEQYF	TGCGCCAGCAGCTTTGATTTCGAACACTACGAGCAGTACTTC
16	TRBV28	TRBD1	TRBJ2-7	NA	CASSLIGTGVSYEQYF	TGTGCCAGCAGTTTAATCGGGACAGGGGTCTCCTACGAGCAGTACTTC
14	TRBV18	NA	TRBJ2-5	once	CASSSDGGRETQYF	TGTGCCAGCTCATCCGACGGGGGTAGGGAGACCCAGTACTTC
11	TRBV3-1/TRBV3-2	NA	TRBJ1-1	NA	CASSAGIEAFF	TGTGCCAGCAGTGCCGGGATTGAAGCTTTCTTT
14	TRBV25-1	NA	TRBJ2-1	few	CASRAEISYNEQFF	TGTGCCAGCAGAGCGGAGATCTCCTACAATGAGCAGTTCTTC
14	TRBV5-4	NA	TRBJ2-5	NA	CASSRAGLQETQYF	TGTGCCAGCAGCCGAGCAGGGTTACAAGAGACCCAGTACTTC
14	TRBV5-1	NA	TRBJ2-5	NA	CASSLRQGGETQYF	TGCGCCAGCAGCTTGAGGCAGGGGGGAGAGACCCAGTACTTC
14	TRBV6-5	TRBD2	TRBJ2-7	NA	CASHDLAGEYEQYF	TGTGCCAGCCATGATCTAGCGGGAGAATACGAGCAGTACTTC
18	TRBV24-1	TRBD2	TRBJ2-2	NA	CATSDRGLAGVNTGELFF	TGTGCCACCAGTGATCGGGGACTAGCGGGAGTCAACACCGGGGAGCTGTTTTTT
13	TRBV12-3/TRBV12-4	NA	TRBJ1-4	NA	CASSLFRGEKLFF	TGTGCCAGCAGTTTATTCAGGGGAGAAAAACTGTTTTTT
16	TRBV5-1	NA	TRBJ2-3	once	CASSLVVGRDTDTQYF	TGCGCCAGCAGCTTGGTCGTCGGGAGAGACACAGATACGCAGTATTTT
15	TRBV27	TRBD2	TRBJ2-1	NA	CASSGSGRTYNEQFF	TGTGCCAGCAGTGGAAGCGGGAGGACGTACAATGAGCAGTTCTTC
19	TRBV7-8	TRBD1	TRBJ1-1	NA	CASSLRGPRQGYMNTEAFF	TGTGCCAGCAGCTTAAGGGGACCCCGACAGGGATATATGAACACTGAAGCTTTCTTT
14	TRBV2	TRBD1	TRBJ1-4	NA	CASNTQGINEKLFF	TGTGCCAGCAATACACAGGGGATTAATGAAAAACTGTTTTTT
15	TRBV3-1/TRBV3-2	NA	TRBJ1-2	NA	CASSQAPTPNYGYTF	TGTGCCAGCAGCCAAGCCCCGACACCTAACTATGGCTACACCTTC
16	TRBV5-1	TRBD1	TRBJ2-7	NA	CASSYSPGQGAIEQYF	TGCGCCAGCAGCTATTCACCGGGACAGGGGGCGATTGAGCAGTACTTC
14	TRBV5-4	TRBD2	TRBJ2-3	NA	CASSPGLAADTQYF	TGTGCCAGCAGCCCGGGACTAGCCGCAGATACGCAGTATTTT
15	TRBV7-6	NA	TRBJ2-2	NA	CASRPYSGNTGELFF	TGTGCCAGCAGGCCCTACTCAGGGAACACCGGGGAGCTGTTTTTT
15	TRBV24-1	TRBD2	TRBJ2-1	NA	CATSDFGGGRNEQFF	TGTGCCACCAGTGATTTCGGGGGGGGAAGGAATGAGCAGTTCTTC
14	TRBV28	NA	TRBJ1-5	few	CAIGGKHPNQPQHF	TGTGCCATTGGGGGCAAGCACCCTAATCAGCCCCAGCATTTT
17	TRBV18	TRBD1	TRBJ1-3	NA	CASAPGTGVFSGNTIYF	TGTGCCAGCGCCCCAGGGACAGGGGTATTCTCTGGAAACACCATATATTTT
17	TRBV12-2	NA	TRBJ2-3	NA	CASRLAPDRVYTDTQYF	TGTGCAAGTCGCTTAGCGCCGGACAGGGTTTACACAGATACGCAGTATTTT